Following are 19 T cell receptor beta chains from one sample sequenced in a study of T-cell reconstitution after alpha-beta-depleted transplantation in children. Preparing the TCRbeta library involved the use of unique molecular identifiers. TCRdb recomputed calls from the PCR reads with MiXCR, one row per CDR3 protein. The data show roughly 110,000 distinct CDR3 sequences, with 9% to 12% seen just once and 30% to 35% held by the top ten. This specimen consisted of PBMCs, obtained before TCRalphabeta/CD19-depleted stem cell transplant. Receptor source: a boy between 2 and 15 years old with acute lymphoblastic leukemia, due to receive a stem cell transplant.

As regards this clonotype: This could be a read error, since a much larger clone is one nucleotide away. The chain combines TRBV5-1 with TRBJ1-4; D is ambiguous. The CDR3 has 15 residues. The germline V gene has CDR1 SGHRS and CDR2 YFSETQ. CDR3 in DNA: TGCGCCAGCAGCCCCTCGGACGGTTCTAATAAAAAACTGTTTTTT. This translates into CASSPSDGSNKKLFF.

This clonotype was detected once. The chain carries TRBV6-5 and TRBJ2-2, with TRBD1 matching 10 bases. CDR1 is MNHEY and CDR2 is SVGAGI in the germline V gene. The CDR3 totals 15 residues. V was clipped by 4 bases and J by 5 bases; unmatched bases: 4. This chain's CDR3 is CASSSGQGGTGELFF. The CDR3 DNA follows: TGTGCCAGCAGTTCAGGACAGGGGGGAACCGGGGAGCTGTTTTTT.

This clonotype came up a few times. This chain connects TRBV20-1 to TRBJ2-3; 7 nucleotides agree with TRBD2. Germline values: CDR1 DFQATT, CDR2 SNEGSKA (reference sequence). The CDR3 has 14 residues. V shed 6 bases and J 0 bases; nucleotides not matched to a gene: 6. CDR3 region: CSAQRDLSTDTQYF. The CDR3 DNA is TGCAGTGCCCAGCGGGACCTTAGCACAGATACGCAGTATTTT.

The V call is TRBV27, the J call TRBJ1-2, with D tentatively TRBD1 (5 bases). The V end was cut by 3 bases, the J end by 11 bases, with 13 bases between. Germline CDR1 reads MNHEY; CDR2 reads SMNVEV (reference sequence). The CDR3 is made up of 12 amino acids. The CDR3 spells CASSFPGGGYTF. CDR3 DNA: TGTGCCAGCAGTTTCCCCGGGGGTGGGTACACCTTC.

The chain's CDR3 is CASSFMGTDTQYF. DNA of the CDR3: TGCGCCAGCAGCTTCATGGGCACAGATACGCAGTATTTT. This chain joins TRBV5-1 and TRBJ2-3, with D unclear. In germline, CDR1 is SGHRS, CDR2 YFSETQ. The CDR3 contains 13 residues. Trimming stripped 2 bases from V and 1 base from J, with 5 bases between.

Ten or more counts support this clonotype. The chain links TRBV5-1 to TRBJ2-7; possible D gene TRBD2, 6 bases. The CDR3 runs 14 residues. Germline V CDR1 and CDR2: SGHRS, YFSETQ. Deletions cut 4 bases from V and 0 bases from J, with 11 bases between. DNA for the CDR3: TGCGCCAGCAGCATACGACTAGACTCCTACGAGCAGTACTTC. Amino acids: CASSIRLDSYEQYF. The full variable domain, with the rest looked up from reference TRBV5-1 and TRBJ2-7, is KAGVTQTPRYLIKTRGQQVTLSCSPISGHRSVSWYQQTPGQGLQFLFEYFSETQRNKGNFPGRFSGRQFSNSRSEMNVSTLELGDSALYLCASSIRLDSYEQYFGPGTRLTVT.

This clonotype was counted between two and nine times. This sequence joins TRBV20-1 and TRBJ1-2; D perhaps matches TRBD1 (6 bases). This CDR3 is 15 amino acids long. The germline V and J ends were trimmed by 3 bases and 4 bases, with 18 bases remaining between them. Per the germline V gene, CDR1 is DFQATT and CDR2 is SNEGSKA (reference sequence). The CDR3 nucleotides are TGCAGTGCTAGGAATAAGGGAGACAGGAGCTATGGCTACACCTTC. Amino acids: CSARNKGDRSYGYTF.

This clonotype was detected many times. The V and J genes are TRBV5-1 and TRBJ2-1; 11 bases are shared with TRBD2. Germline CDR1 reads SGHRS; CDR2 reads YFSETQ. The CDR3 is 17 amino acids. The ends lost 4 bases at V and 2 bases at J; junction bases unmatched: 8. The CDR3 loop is CASSARVAGGPYNEQFF. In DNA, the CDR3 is TGCGCCAGCAGCGCCCGCGTAGCGGGAGGGCCCTACAATGAGCAGTTCTTC.

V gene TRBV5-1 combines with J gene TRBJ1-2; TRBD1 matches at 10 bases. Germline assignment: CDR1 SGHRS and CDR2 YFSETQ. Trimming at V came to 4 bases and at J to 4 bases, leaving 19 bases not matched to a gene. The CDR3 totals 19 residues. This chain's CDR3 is CASSGQGGHRHSGFYGYTF. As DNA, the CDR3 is TGCGCCAGCAGCGGACAGGGGGGCCATCGACATAGCGGCTTCTATGGCTACACCTTC.

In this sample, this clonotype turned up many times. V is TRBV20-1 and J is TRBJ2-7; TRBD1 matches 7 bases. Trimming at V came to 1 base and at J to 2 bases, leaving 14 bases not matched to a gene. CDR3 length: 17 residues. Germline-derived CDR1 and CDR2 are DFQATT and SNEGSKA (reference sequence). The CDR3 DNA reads TGCAGTGCTAGAGTTTCCGCACAGGGGAAGAGGACCTACGAGCAGTACTTC. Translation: CSARVSAQGKRTYEQYF.

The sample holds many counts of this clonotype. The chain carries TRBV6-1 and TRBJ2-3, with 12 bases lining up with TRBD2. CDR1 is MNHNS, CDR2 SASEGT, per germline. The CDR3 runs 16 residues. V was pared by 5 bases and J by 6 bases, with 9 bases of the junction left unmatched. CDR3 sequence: CASSRPTSGSLDTQYF. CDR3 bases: TGTGCCAGCAGTCGTCCGACTAGCGGGAGTCTGGATACGCAGTATTTT.

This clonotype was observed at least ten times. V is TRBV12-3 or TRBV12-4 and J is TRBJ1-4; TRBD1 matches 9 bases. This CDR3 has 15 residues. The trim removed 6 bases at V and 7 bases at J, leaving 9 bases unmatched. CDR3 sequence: CASSEGTGNFEKLFF. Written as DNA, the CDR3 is TGTGCCAGCAGCGAAGGGACAGGGAATTTTGAAAAACTGTTTTTT.

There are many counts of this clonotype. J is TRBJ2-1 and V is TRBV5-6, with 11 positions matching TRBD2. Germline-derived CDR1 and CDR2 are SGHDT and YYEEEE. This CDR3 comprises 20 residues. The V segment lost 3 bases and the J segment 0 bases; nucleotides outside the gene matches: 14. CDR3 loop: CASSSKGLAAFISSYNEQFF. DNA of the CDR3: TGTGCCAGCAGCTCTAAGGGACTAGCGGCATTTATCAGCTCCTACAATGAGCAGTTCTTC.

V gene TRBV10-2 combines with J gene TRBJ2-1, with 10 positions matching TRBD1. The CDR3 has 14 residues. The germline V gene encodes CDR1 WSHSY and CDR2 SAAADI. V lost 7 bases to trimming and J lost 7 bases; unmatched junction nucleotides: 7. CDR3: CASTGTGVVNEQFF. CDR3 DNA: TGCGCCAGCACCGGGACAGGGGTAGTGAATGAGCAGTTCTTC.

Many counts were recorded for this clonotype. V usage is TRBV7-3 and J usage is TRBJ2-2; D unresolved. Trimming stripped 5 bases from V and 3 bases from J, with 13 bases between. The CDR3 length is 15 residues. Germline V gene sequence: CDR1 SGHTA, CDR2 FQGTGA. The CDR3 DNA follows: TGTGCCAGCAGCCCCAGTCTCCGGGACACCGGGGAGCTGTTTTTT. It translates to CASSPSLRDTGELFF.

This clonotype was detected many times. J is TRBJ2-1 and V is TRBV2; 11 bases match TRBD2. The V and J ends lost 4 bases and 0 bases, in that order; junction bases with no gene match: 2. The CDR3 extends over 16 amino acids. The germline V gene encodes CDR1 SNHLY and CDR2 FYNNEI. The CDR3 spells CASSAGLAGSYNEQFF. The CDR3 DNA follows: TGTGCCAGCAGTGCCGGACTAGCGGGCTCCTACAATGAGCAGTTCTTC.

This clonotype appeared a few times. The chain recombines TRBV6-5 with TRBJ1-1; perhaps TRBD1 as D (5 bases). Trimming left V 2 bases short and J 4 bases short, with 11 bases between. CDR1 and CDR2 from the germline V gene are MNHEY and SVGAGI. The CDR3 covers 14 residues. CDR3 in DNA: TGTGCCAGCAGTTACCGGGACGCTGCCACTGAAGCTTTCTTT. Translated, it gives CASSYRDAATEAFF.

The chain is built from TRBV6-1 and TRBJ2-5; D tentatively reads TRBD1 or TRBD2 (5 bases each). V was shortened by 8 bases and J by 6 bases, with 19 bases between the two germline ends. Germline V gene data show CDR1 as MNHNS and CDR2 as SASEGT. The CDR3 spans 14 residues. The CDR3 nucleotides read TGTGCCAGCGGACCTCCCGGGGCTCTACAGACCCAGTACTTC. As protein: CASGPPGALQTQYF.

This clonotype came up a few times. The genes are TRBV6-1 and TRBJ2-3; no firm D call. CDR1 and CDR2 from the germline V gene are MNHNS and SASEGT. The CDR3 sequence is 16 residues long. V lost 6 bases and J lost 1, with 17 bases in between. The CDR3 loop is CASSTQLGLGTDTQYF. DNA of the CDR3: TGTGCCAGCAGCACTCAACTTGGGTTGGGCACAGATACGCAGTATTTT.